These T cell receptor beta chains were read from a single sample in a study of regulatory T cells in long-lasting Graves disease. TCRdb itself ran the multiplex PCR reads through MiXCR, one entry per CDR3 protein. The data contain 300,000 to 500,000 distinct CDR3 sequences, under 25% of them seen just once; the ten biggest clones take up 20%. The sequences come from peripheral blood mononuclear cells (PBMCs), collected when the disease was refractory, from a patient treated with antithyroid drugs. These receptors were collected from a female donor with Graves disease. Each CDR3 is given with its conserved first and last residue. Each record gives: CDR3 protein, CDR3 DNA, clone size, CDR3 length, J gene, V gene, D gene. The D gene is left open where the match is weak. Size values are once, few and many counts, or a class for expanded clones, and some rows have none.

CASSRNVHGYTF TGTGCCAGCAGCCGTAACGTGCATGGCTACACCTTC - 12 TRBJ1-2 TRBV6-1 -
CASSQDTGAEQYF TGTGCCAGCAGCCAAGACACAGGGGCCGAGCAGTACTTC few 13 TRBJ2-7 TRBV3-1 TRBD1
CASSLEATSLRGEKLFF TGTGCCAGCAGCTTAGAGGCGACGTCCCTTCGCGGTGAAAAACTGTTTTTT many 17 TRBJ1-4 TRBV11-2 -
CASGLHQCTDTQYF TGTGCCAGCGGCCTTCACCAATGCACAGATACGCAGTATTTT - 14 TRBJ2-3 TRBV3-2 -
CASSWGDNAYEQYF TGCGCCAGCAGCTGGGGGGACAACGCCTACGAGCAGTACTTC few 14 TRBJ2-7 TRBV5-1 -
CATFEGTPYGYTF TGTGCCACCTTCGAGGGGACACCCTATGGCTACACCTTC few 13 TRBJ1-2 TRBV6-1 -
CASSGFARLTEAFF TGTGCCAGCAGTGGATTCGCTAGACTTACTGAAGCTTTCTTT many 14 TRBJ1-1 TRBV27 -
CASSPVDGVHTF TGCGCCAGCAGCCCGGTGGACGGAGTTCACACCTTC - 12 TRBJ1-2 TRBV5-1 -
CASSFGTPNTEAFF TGCGCCAGCAGCTTCGGGACTCCGAACACTGAAGCTTTCTTT few 14 TRBJ1-1 TRBV5-1 -
CSARSPSGRREDTQYF TGCAGTGCTAGATCCCCTAGCGGGAGGAGGGAAGATACGCAGTATTTT few 16 TRBJ2-3 TRBV20-1 TRBD2
CASSSLTRHQETQYF TGTGCCAGCAGCTCCCTAACCCGGCATCAAGAGACCCAGTACTTC - 15 TRBJ2-5 TRBV12-3/TRBV12-4 -
CASSLEGSAEAFF TGTGCCAGCAGCTTAGAAGGGAGCGCTGAAGCTTTCTTT many 13 TRBJ1-1 TRBV11-2 -
CASSLDLWAYEQYF TGTGCCAGCAGCTTAGATTTGTGGGCCTACGAGCAGTACTTC many 14 TRBJ2-7 TRBV7-2 -
CATSRETGNQPQHF TGTGCCACCAGCAGAGAAACAGGCAATCAGCCCCAGCATTTT many 14 TRBJ1-5 TRBV15 -
CASSLEHGTVNYGYTF TGTGCCAGCAGTTTAGAACATGGGACGGTAAACTATGGCTACACCTTC many 16 TRBJ1-2 TRBV12-3/TRBV12-4 -
CASAGYTGELFF TGTGCCAGCGCGGGGTACACCGGGGAGCTGTTTTTT - 12 TRBJ2-2 TRBV9 -
CASRPHGVGSPLHF TGTGCCAGCAGACCCCACGGGGTCGGTTCACCCCTCCACTTT - 14 TRBJ1-6 TRBV6-2/TRBV6-3 -
CASSGTGSPGANVLTF TGTGCCAGCAGCGGGACAGGGAGTCCTGGGGCCAACGTCCTGACTTTC - 16 TRBJ2-6 TRBV3-1 TRBD1
CASSQDFGSYEQYF TGCGCCAGCAGCCAAGATTTCGGTTCGTACGAGCAGTACTTC - 14 TRBJ2-7 TRBV4-3 -
CASSFRLAGRPTDTQYF TGTGCCAGCAGTTTTCGCCTAGCGGGCCGCCCCACAGATACGCAGTATTTT few 17 TRBJ2-3 TRBV28 TRBD2
CAISESNSLYGYTF TGTGCCATCAGTGAGTCGAACAGTCTCTATGGCTACACCTTC - 14 TRBJ1-2 TRBV10-3 -
CASSDGTRVDEQYF TGCGCCAGCAGCGACGGGACGCGCGTCGACGAGCAGTACTTC many 14 TRBJ2-7 TRBV10-2 -
CAISESGGYQETQYF TGTGCCATCAGTGAGTCGGGGGGGTACCAAGAGACCCAGTACTTC many 15 TRBJ2-5 TRBV10-3 TRBD2
CASSLGLAGGVGQETQYF TGTGCCAGCAGCTTAGGGCTAGCGGGAGGAGTGGGTCAAGAGACCCAGTACTTC - 18 TRBJ2-5 TRBV7-2 TRBD2
CASSPGASGTETQYF TGCGCCAGCAGCCCCGGGGCGAGCGGGACGGAGACCCAGTACTTC - 15 TRBJ2-5 TRBV11-2 TRBD2
CASRGLTSSVLSGANVLTF TGTGCCAGCAGGGGTCTGACTTCCTCTGTTCTCTCTGGGGCCAACGTCCTGACTTTC - 19 TRBJ2-6 TRBV6-1 -
CASSVGTSGEEEQYF TGTGCCAGCAGCGTCGGGACTAGCGGGGAGGAGGAGCAGTACTTC few 15 TRBJ2-7 TRBV9 TRBD2
CASSEGGDPTGELFF TGTGCCAGCAGTGAAGGGGGGGACCCTACCGGGGAGCTGTTTTTT few 15 TRBJ2-2 TRBV6-2/TRBV6-3 -
CSARVSGTGGIYEQYF TGCAGTGCTAGAGTCTCCGGGACAGGGGGCATCTACGAGCAGTACTTC - 16 TRBJ2-7 TRBV20-1 TRBD1
CASSVVARAEAFF TGTGCCAGCAGTGTGGTGGCAAGAGCTGAAGCTTTCTTT many 13 TRBJ1-1 TRBV6-1 -
CSASYGSQETQYF TGCAGTGCTAGTTACGGGTCCCAAGAGACCCAGTACTTC many 13 TRBJ2-5 TRBV20-1 -
CSVGTGPTEAFF TGCAGCGTGGGGACAGGACCGACTGAAGCTTTCTTT few 12 TRBJ1-1 TRBV29-1 TRBD1
CASNLKRGLLTGEQYF TGTGCCAGCAACCTGAAACGGGGACTTTTGACCGGCGAGCAGTACTTC many 16 TRBJ2-7 TRBV6-2/TRBV6-3 -
CASSQTVNLEKLFF TGCGCCAGCAGCCAGACAGTGAACTTAGAAAAACTGTTTTTT few 14 TRBJ1-4 TRBV4-3 -
CASSLASEETQYF TGTGCCAGCAGCTTGGCCAGCGAGGAGACCCAGTACTTC - 13 TRBJ2-5 TRBV7-9 -
CASSGKIQQYF TGTGCCAGCAGCGGAAAGATCCAGCAGTACTTC many 11 TRBJ2-7 TRBV11-2 -
CAWSRTGAEWSTDTQYF TGTGCCTGGAGCAGAACGGGAGCGGAATGGAGCACAGATACGCAGTATTTT - 17 TRBJ2-3 TRBV30 -
CAWRNTVGGEQYF TGTGCCTGGAGGAACACAGTGGGGGGCGAGCAGTACTTC - 13 TRBJ2-7 TRBV30 -
CASSTGTSGTSYEQYF TGTGCCAGTAGTACAGGGACTAGCGGAACCTCCTACGAGCAGTACTTC - 16 TRBJ2-7 TRBV19 TRBD2
CSVEDGHRDTEAFF TGCAGCGTTGAAGATGGACACAGGGACACTGAAGCTTTCTTT many 14 TRBJ1-1 TRBV29-1 -
CASSYRAGGGPPGELFF TGTGCCAGCAGTTACCGTGCGGGAGGTGGTCCCCCCGGGGAGCTGTTTTTT - 17 TRBJ2-2 TRBV6-5 TRBD2
CASSSRVRSYNSPLHF TGTGCCAGCAGCAGTAGGGTGAGATCCTATAATTCACCCCTCCACTTT - 16 TRBJ1-6 TRBV3-1 -
CASPKQGAKWTEAFF TGTGCCAGCCCCAAACAGGGGGCGAAGTGGACTGAAGCTTTCTTT many 15 TRBJ1-1 TRBV28 TRBD1
CASSLMDNEKLFF TGTGCCAGCAGCCTAATGGATAATGAAAAACTGTTTTTT many 13 TRBJ1-4 TRBV3-1 -
CASSLRPPGETQYF TGTGCCAGCAGTCTCCGCCCCCCCGGAGAGACCCAGTACTTC many 14 TRBJ2-5 TRBV12-3/TRBV12-4 -
CSASSGDLEQYF TGCAGTGCTAGCAGCGGCGACCTCGAGCAGTACTTC - 12 TRBJ2-7 TRBV20-1 -
CASSVVQGTGCSYEQYF TGTGCCAGCAGCGTAGTTCAGGGGACCGGGTGCTCCTACGAGCAGTACTTC - 17 TRBJ2-7 TRBV9 -
CASSVGEDYGYTF TGTGCCAGCAGCGTAGGGGAAGACTATGGCTACACCTTC - 13 TRBJ1-2 TRBV7-2 -
CASSIGLGDTEAFF TGTGCCAGTAGTATAGGCCTGGGGGACACTGAAGCTTTCTTT - 14 TRBJ1-1 TRBV19 -
CASSLFGGGANTGELFF TGTGCCAGCAGTTTGTTTGGGGGGGGAGCGAACACCGGGGAGCTGTTTTTT many 17 TRBJ2-2 TRBV12-3/TRBV12-4 TRBD2
CASSYRPNTGELFF TGTGCCAGCAGTTACAGGCCCAACACCGGGGAGCTGTTTTTT few 14 TRBJ2-2 TRBV27 -
CASSQEAIGVAKNIQYF TGCGCCAGCAGCCAAGAGGCCATAGGAGTAGCCAAAAACATTCAGTACTTC - 17 TRBJ2-4 TRBV4-3 -
CAWSPSGRFSEKLFF TGTGCCTGGAGCCCATCTGGGCGATTTTCGGAAAAACTGTTTTTT - 15 TRBJ1-4 TRBV30 -
CSARTWGSEAFF TGCAGCGCCCGCACCTGGGGCTCTGAAGCTTTCTTT - 12 TRBJ1-1 TRBV29-1 -
CASRGGVTWGADTEAFF TGTGCCAGCAGAGGTGGGGTAACATGGGGCGCGGACACTGAAGCTTTCTTT - 17 TRBJ1-1 TRBV6-1 -
CASSSGGPYEQYF TGTGCCAGCAGCTCAGGGGGGCCCTACGAGCAGTACTTC many 13 TRBJ2-7 TRBV7-9 -
CASSEGGTPLKNIQYF TGTGCCAGCAGTGAAGGGGGGACCCCACTCAAAAACATTCAGTACTTC few 16 TRBJ2-4 TRBV2 -